Listed below are T cell receptor beta chains from one sample, sequenced in a study of blood T cells in healthy people across ages. TCRdb called the 5' RACE reads again in MiXCR, with one record for every CDR3 protein. The data contain roughly 800,000 distinct CDR3 sequences, 55% to 70% of them singletons. Specimen: blood. These receptors originate from a man aged 30 to 39 in good health. The CDR3 runs from the conserved cysteine through the conserved F or W. The order of the fields is J gene, V gene, D gene, clone size, CDR3 protein, CDR3 DNA. The D gene is left open where the match is weak. Clone size, where shown, is once, few, many, or a class for clones that have expanded.

TRBJ2-4 | TRBV11-2 | . | . | CASTSMGVAKNIQYF | TGTGCCAGCACCTCTATGGGGGTAGCCAAAAACATTCAGTACTTC
TRBJ2-7 | TRBV15 | . | . | CATSRDFGKAYEQYF | TGTGCCACCAGCAGAGATTTTGGTAAGGCCTACGAGCAGTACTTC
TRBJ2-7 | TRBV7-2 | . | . | CATSLGFEQYF | TGTGCCACCAGCTTAGGGTTCGAGCAGTACTTC
TRBJ1-2 | TRBV5-1 | . | . | CASSLSREEGTIYGYTF | TGCGCCAGCAGCTTGTCGAGAGAGGAAGGGACGATCTATGGCTACACCTTC
TRBJ2-7 | TRBV7-2 | . | few | CASSLALGGGRYEQYF | TGTGCCAGCAGCTTAGCATTGGGAGGGGGCAGGTACGAGCAGTACTTC
TRBJ2-5 | TRBV7-2 | TRBD1 | few | CASSQNRGREETQYF | TGTGCCAGCAGCCAGAACAGGGGGCGGGAGGAGACCCAGTACTTC
TRBJ1-1 | TRBV29-1 | TRBD1 | once | CSAGDSRSEAFF | TGCAGCGCGGGGGACAGCCGCTCTGAAGCTTTCTTT
TRBJ2-3 | TRBV29-1 | . | . | CSVLKGTDTQYF | TGCAGCGTTCTAAAGGGAACAGATACGCAGTATTTT
TRBJ2-3 | TRBV4-3 | . | . | CASSQGQLVTDTQYF | TGCGCCAGCAGCCAAGGACAGTTAGTGACAGATACGCAGTATTTT
TRBJ2-1 | TRBV28 | TRBD2 | . | CASSLSASGGASVQFF | TGTGCCAGCAGTTTATCCGCTAGCGGGGGGGCCTCTGTGCAGTTCTTC
TRBJ2-5 | TRBV20-1 | . | few | CSARSPRGTQYF | TGCAGTGCTAGAAGCCCCAGGGGGACCCAGTACTTC
TRBJ2-1 | TRBV29-1 | TRBD1 | . | CSVWTGGGNEQFF | TGCAGCGTTTGGACAGGGGGCGGGAATGAGCAGTTCTTC
TRBJ2-7 | TRBV4-2 | . | . | CASSQAHGTYEQYF | TGTGCCAGCAGCCAAGCGCACGGGACCTACGAGCAGTACTTC
TRBJ2-7 | TRBV29-1 | . | . | CSVEVWRSSYNEQYF | TGCAGCGTTGAAGTTTGGCGTTCTTCCTACAATGAGCAGTACTTC
TRBJ1-2 | TRBV11-2 | . | . | CASKEQTGYTF | TGTGCCAGCAAGGAACAGACCGGCTACACCTTC
TRBJ2-7 | TRBV7-2 | . | . | CASSLKQGIEQYF | TGTGCCAGCAGCTTAAAACAGGGAATCGAGCAGTACTTC
TRBJ2-7 | TRBV20-1 | TRBD2 | . | CSATRTSGLFSYEQYF | TGCAGTGCTACTCGGACTAGCGGATTATTCTCCTACGAGCAGTACTTC
TRBJ2-7 | TRBV7-9 | . | . | CASSQKAGGAAGEQYF | TGTGCCAGCAGCCAAAAAGCAGGTGGAGCGGCGGGGGAGCAGTACTTC
TRBJ2-1 | TRBV27 | . | . | CASSFEQPYNEQFF | TGTGCCAGCAGTTTCGAGCAGCCTTACAATGAGCAGTTCTTC
TRBJ1-1 | TRBV7-2 | . | many | CASSFIATTDTEAFF | TGTGCCAGCAGCTTCATAGCAACAACGGACACTGAAGCTTTCTTT
TRBJ2-1 | TRBV7-2 | TRBD2 | . | CASSLSSGSINEQFF | TGTGCCAGCAGCTTGTCTAGCGGGAGTATAAATGAGCAGTTCTTC
TRBJ2-7 | TRBV14 | TRBD1 | few | CASSRDRGPYEQYF | TGTGCCAGCAGCCGGGACAGGGGACCCTACGAGCAGTACTTC
TRBJ2-5 | TRBV29-1 | . | few | CSVGVGQETQYF | TGCAGCGTTGGGGTCGGCCAAGAGACCCAGTACTTC
TRBJ2-7 | TRBV18 | . | few | CASSPEQRVQYF | TGTGCCAGCTCACCAGAACAGCGGGTGCAGTACTTC
TRBJ2-5 | TRBV5-1 | . | . | CASSSLEGRSYGQYF | TGCGCCAGCAGCTCCCTGGAGGGGAGATCCTACGGGCAGTACTTC
TRBJ1-3 | TRBV7-2 | . | . | CAAGPDSGNTIYF | TGTGCCGCCGGCCCAGACTCAGGAAACACCATATATTTT
TRBJ2-7 | TRBV6-2/TRBV6-3 | . | . | CASRQLSSYEQYF | TGTGCCAGCAGACAGCTGAGCTCCTACGAGCAGTACTTC
TRBJ2-5 | TRBV6-5 | . | . | CVSSYTSGWTQYF | TGTGTCAGCAGTTACACCAGCGGTTGGACCCAGTACTTC
TRBJ1-1 | TRBV7-2 | TRBD1 | . | CASSPGQGAFF | TGTGCCAGCAGCCCCGGACAGGGAGCTTTCTTT
TRBJ2-5 | TRBV20-1 | . | . | CSALRRETQYF | TGCAGTGCCTTGCGGCGTGAGACCCAGTACTTC
TRBJ2-1 | TRBV6-1 | TRBD1 | . | CATTGTGHNEQFF | TGTGCCACAACCGGGACAGGGCACAATGAGCAGTTCTTC
TRBJ2-4 | TRBV7-2 | . | . | CASSLVGGSGSKQYF | TGTGCCAGCAGCTTAGTCGGGGGAAGCGGATCGAAGCAGTACTTC
TRBJ2-1 | TRBV7-8 | . | . | CASSPRPGGGTTYNEQFF | TGTGCCAGCAGCCCACGCCCGGGGGGCGGGACCACCTACAATGAGCAGTTCTTC
TRBJ2-5 | TRBV12-3/TRBV12-4 | . | . | CASSPLGSDRQYF | TGTGCCAGCAGTCCCCTTGGGTCTGATCGACAGTACTTC
TRBJ2-3 | TRBV28 | TRBD2 | many | CASSGGGGWSTDTQYF | TGTGCCAGCAGTGGCGGGGGGGGTTGGAGCACAGATACGCAGTATTTT
TRBJ2-7 | TRBV20-1 | TRBD1 | . | CSASGRTGVSYEQYF | TGCAGTGCTAGCGGACGGACAGGAGTCTCCTACGAGCAGTACTTC